The 32 T cell receptor beta chains reported below all come from one sample, sequenced in a study of blood T cell repertoires in COVID-19. Clones were read by immunoSEQ multiplex PCR, and TCRdb kept only the in-frame ones, dropping some. The sample lists approximately 18,000 clones, about nine tenths occurring once. Sequencing was done on a sample of peripheral blood. The receptors derive from a human donor with active COVID-19. The donor label of this sample is uncertain.

The V call is TRBV4-3, the J call TRBJ2-5; TRBD2 matches at 10 bases. Germline lookup yields CDR1 LGHNA and CDR2 YSLEER. The CDR3 totals 17 residues. V was clipped by 0 bases and J by 0 bases; unmatched bases: 4. CDR3 bases: TGCGCCAGCAGCCAAGATTTCGGACTAGCGGACCAAGAGACCCAGTACTTC. Translation: CASSQDFGLADQETQYF.

The rearrangement joins TRBV19 to TRBJ1-2; TRBD1 might be the D (6 bases). Germline CDR1 and CDR2: LNHDA and SQIVND (reference sequence). This CDR3 spans 16 amino acids. V lost 0 bases, J lost 0 bases, and 11 bases lay in between. CDR3 loop: CASSIDPGAANYGYTF. The CDR3 nucleotides read TGTGCCAGTAGTATAGACCCAGGGGCGGCTAACTATGGCTACACCTTC. The full variable domain, its missing parts supplied by reference TRBV19 and TRBJ1-2, is DGGITQSPKYLFRKEGQNVTLSCEQNLNHDAMYWYRQDPGQGLRLIYYSQIVNDFQKGDIAEGYSVSREKKESFPLTVTSAQKNPTAFYLCASSIDPGAANYGYTFGSGTRLTVV.

Written as DNA, the CDR3 is TGTGCCAGCAGCGACCGGGGGGGGTCCACCGGGGAGCTGTTTTTT. Encoded protein: CASSDRGGSTGELFF. The rearrangement uses TRBV6-2 or TRBV6-3 and TRBJ2-2, with 8 bases matching TRBD2. V lost 6 bases, J lost 4 bases, and 7 bases stayed unmatched. The CDR3 totals 15 residues. Per germline, CDR1 MNHEY and CDR2 SVGEGT.

The V gene is TRBV27, the J gene TRBJ2-7; TRBD2 is a possible D gene (6 bases). Germline CDR1 and CDR2: MNHEY and SMNVEV (reference sequence). Trimming cost V 6 bases and J 3 bases, with 21 bases left between them. The CDR3 totals 16 residues. The CDR3 DNA reads TGTGCCAGCAGACTGACTTGGAGGGCAGACCTCTACGAGCAGTACTTC. Translation: CASRLTWRADLYEQYF.

The chain uses TRBV6-5 and TRBJ1-6; no clear D. The CDR3 sequence is 15 residues long. The germline V and J ends were trimmed by 6 bases and 4 bases, with 13 bases remaining between them. CDR1 MNHEY and CDR2 SVGAGI come from the germline V gene. The DNA of the CDR3 is TGTGCCAGCAGAACTCCGCAGGCTTATAATTCACCCCTCCACTTT. Protein sequence: CASRTPQAYNSPLHF.

This clone was seen only once. The chain has TRBV4-2 and TRBJ2-5; TRBD2 aligns across 14 bases. The length of the CDR3 is 18 residues. J lost 0 bases, V lost 2 bases, and 5 bases had no gene match. Germline V CDR1 and CDR2: LGHNA, YNFKEQ. The CDR3 region has the DNA TGTGCCAGCAGCCAACGGACTAGCGGGGGGACATACCAAGAGACCCAGTACTTC. Translation: CASSQRTSGGTYQETQYF.

J is TRBJ2-5 and V is TRBV6-5; D gene ambiguous. Germline V gene lookup returns CDR1 MNHEY and CDR2 SVGAGI. The CDR3 is 14 residues long. V dropped 0 bases and J dropped 1 base, with 6 bases sitting between them. CDR3: CASSYSGSQETQYF. Here the CDR3 DNA reads TGTGCCAGCAGTTACTCTGGCAGCCAAGAGACCCAGTACTTC.

The chain employs TRBV19 and TRBJ2-3, with 7 positions matching TRBD2. V gave up 7 bases and J gave up 1 base; unmatched junction bases: 5. CDR3 size: 14 residues. Germline CDR1 is LNHDA and CDR2 is SQIVND (reference sequence). The CDR3 region has the DNA TGTGCCAGTAAAGTGGGGGGGGGCACAGATACGCAGTATTTT. This gives the protein CASKVGGGTDTQYF. Together with reference TRBV19 and TRBJ2-3, the CDR3 gives the full variable domain: DGGITQSPKYLFRKEGQNVTLSCEQNLNHDAMYWYRQDPGQGLRLIYYSQIVNDFQKGDIAEGYSVSREKKESFPLTVTSAQKNPTAFYLCASKVGGGTDTQYFGPGTRLTVL.

The genes are TRBV18 and TRBJ1-2, with 8 bases fitting TRBD1. The CDR3 sequence is 18 residues long. From germline, CDR1 is KGHSH and CDR2 LQKENI. Unmatched junction bases numbered 11, after V lost 2 bases and J lost 0 bases. CDR3 loop: CASSPGTGLIGANYGYTF. CDR3 in DNA: TGTGCCAGCTCACCAGGGACAGGATTGATTGGGGCTAACTATGGCTACACCTTC.

The rearrangement uses TRBV28 and TRBJ2-7; 8 nucleotides match TRBD1. The CDR3 length is 13 residues. The germline CDR1 and CDR2 sequences are MDHEN and SYDVKM. V gave up 7 bases and J gave up 4 bases; unmatched junction bases: 6. The CDR3 region is CASMRRGRYEQYF. The CDR3 DNA sequence: TGTGCCAGCATGCGCAGGGGGCGGTACGAGCAGTACTTC.

The chain combines TRBV4-1 with TRBJ2-5; TRBD1 might be the D (5 bases). CDR3 size: 14 residues. CDR1 is MGHRA and CDR2 is YSYEKL in the germline V gene. Trimming took 5 bases from V and 4 from J, leaving 14 bases between them. The CDR3 coding sequence is TGCGCCAGCAGCTTAAAGGGGCAGGGAGAGACCCAGTACTTC. Amino acids: CASSLKGQGETQYF.

This chain connects TRBV2 to TRBJ2-1, with 12 bases that match TRBD2. V shed 4 bases and J 6 bases; nucleotides not matched to a gene: 4. The germline gives CDR1 SNHLY, CDR2 FYNNEI. The CDR3 is 15 amino acids. The DNA for the CDR3 is TGTGCCAGCAGTGTGCTAGCGGGGGGGAGCAATGAGCAGTTCTTC. Translated: CASSVLAGGSNEQFF.

The chain carries TRBV18 and TRBJ2-3, with 14 bases that match TRBD2. The junction had 6 bases not matched to a gene; V was cut back by 3 bases and J by 4 bases. The germline V gene encodes CDR1 KGHSH and CDR2 LQKENI. CDR3 length: 17 amino acids. The CDR3 region has the DNA TGTGCCAGCTCACCGAGGACTAGCGGGGGGAACCCAGATACGCAGTATTTT. Residues: CASSPRTSGGNPDTQYF. The full variable domain, in which reference TRBV18 and TRBJ2-3 provide the parts outside the CDR3, is NAGVMQNPRHLVRRRGQEARLRCSPMKGHSHVYWYRQLPEEGLKFMVYLQKENIIDESGMPKERFSAEFPKEGPSILRIQQVVRGDSAAYFCASSPRTSGGNPDTQYFGPGTRLTVL.

The chain is built from TRBV7-2 and TRBJ1-3; D is unclear. The CDR3 has 15 residues. Germline assignment: CDR1 SGHTA and CDR2 FQGNSA. Trimming removed 4 bases at V and 3 bases at J, with 13 bases between. CDR3 sequence (DNA): TGTGCCAGCAGCTCGAGATGGGCGAATGGAAACACCATATATTTT. Translation: CASSSRWANGNTIYF.

This clone was counted between two and nine times. The rearrangement links TRBV27 to TRBJ2-7; 10 bases match TRBD1. CDR1 and CDR2 from the germline V gene are MNHEY and SMNVEV (reference sequence). The CDR3 loop spans 18 amino acids. With 4 bases clipped from V and 3 bases from J, the junction kept 15 bases outside the gene matches. The CDR3 here is CASSSTQYRTGGYYEQYF. CDR3 nucleotides: TGTGCCAGCAGTTCGACCCAATACCGGACAGGGGGGTACTACGAGCAGTACTTC.

V usage is TRBV9 and J usage is TRBJ1-1; D may be TRBD1 (6 bases). Germline V gene sequence: CDR1 SGDLS, CDR2 YYNGEE. V lost 4 bases and J lost 0, with 10 bases in between. The CDR3 consists of 14 residues. CDR3 coding DNA: TGTGCCAGCAGCCCGGGGGGCATGAACACTGAAGCTTTCTTT. Protein sequence: CASSPGGMNTEAFF.

This chain links TRBV15 with TRBJ2-3; 10 nucleotides line up with TRBD2. Germline V lookup: CDR1 LNHNV, CDR2 YYDKDF (reference sequence). After removal of 4 bases from V and 4 bases from J, the junction contained 5 bases not matched to a gene. This CDR3 has 15 residues. Here the CDR3 DNA reads TGTGCCACCAGCACCAGCGGGGGGGCGGCAGATACGCAGTATTTT. This encodes CATSTSGGAADTQYF.

The chain joins TRBV19 to TRBJ1-2; weak D call: TRBD1 (6 bases). The CDR3 consists of 16 residues. The V end lost 4 bases, the J end lost 3 bases, and 18 bases lay between the germline ends. Per the germline V gene, CDR1 is LNHDA and CDR2 is SQIVND (reference sequence). The CDR3 nucleotides read TGTGCCAGTAGTACCCCTTCCGCGGGGGGCGACTATGGCTACACCTTC. This codes for CASSTPSAGGDYGYTF.

This clone appeared a single time. The rearrangement uses TRBV7-9 and TRBJ2-7, with a tentative D call TRBD1 (6 bases). There are 15 residues in the CDR3. Germline CDR1 reads SEHNR; CDR2 reads FQNEAQ (reference sequence). V lost 0 bases and J lost 1, with 10 bases in between. The CDR3 loop is CASSLAGHSSYEQYF. The DNA for the CDR3 is TGTGCCAGCAGCTTAGCGGGACACTCTTCCTACGAGCAGTACTTC.

Turning to this clone: Here the CDR3 omits its conserved ending phenylalanine or tryptophan, so a read error is the likely source. It is unclear where the CDR3 begins or ends on the DNA, so no DNA is shown, and the CDR3 is as TCRdb lists it. The genes are TRBV7-9 and TRBJ2-7; TRBD2, the table's D call, was not compared with the DNA. The CDR3 is 9 residues long, ends included. Germline V gene data show CDR1 as SEHNR and CDR2 as FQNEAQ (reference sequence). The CDR3 spells CASSFSPEG.

Comment on this clone: This CDR3 is also generated by other DNA sequences in the sample. The chain has TRBV19 and TRBJ1-2, with 7 bases identical to TRBD1. Trimming at V came to 6 bases and at J to 0 bases, leaving 4 bases not matched to a gene. The CDR3 loop spans 14 amino acids. Germline CDR1 is LNHDA and CDR2 is SQIVND (reference sequence). CDR3 in DNA: TGTGCCAGTAGCCGACAGGGAACTAACTATGGCTACACCTTC. Protein sequence: CASSRQGTNYGYTF.

This chain joins TRBV19 and TRBJ1-6, with 8 bases that match TRBD1. Germline CDR1 reads LNHDA; CDR2 reads SQIVND (reference sequence). Trimming removed 7 bases from V and 9 bases from J; junction bases left unmatched: 5. The CDR3 contains 13 residues. The CDR3 DNA reads as TGTGCCAGTATCCGCGGACAGGGTTCACCCCTCCACTTT. Protein: CASIRGQGSPLHF.

The chain links TRBV29-1 to TRBJ2-4; D possibly corresponds to TRBD2 (6 bases). This CDR3 comprises 15 residues. The V gene lost 5 bases and the J gene lost 0 bases, with 14 bases spanning the gap. CDR1 is SQVTM and CDR2 is ANQGSEA in the germline V gene. Written as DNA, the CDR3 is TGCAGCGTTTTCGTAGGGAGGCTAGCCAAAAACATTCAGTACTTC. Its translation is CSVFVGRLAKNIQYF.

The gene calls are TRBV27 and TRBJ2-3, with 8 bases fitting TRBD1. The CDR3 sequence is 13 residues long. V was clipped by 6 bases and J by 5 bases; unmatched bases: 4. The germline V gene encodes CDR1 MNHEY and CDR2 SMNVEV (reference sequence). The CDR3 here is CASRDRDLDTQYF. CDR3 DNA sequence: TGTGCCAGCAGGGACAGGGATCTAGATACGCAGTATTTT.

The CDR3 protein is CASSSLGLVAETQYF. For the CDR3, the DNA is TGTGCCAGCAGTTCCCTAGGACTAGTCGCTGAGACCCAGTACTTC. The chain uses TRBV2 and TRBJ2-5; 7 bases agree with TRBD2. J lost 5 bases, V lost 5 bases, and 11 bases had no gene match. The CDR3 is made up of 15 amino acids. Germline V CDR1 and CDR2: SNHLY, FYNNEI.

This clone was detected a few times. The chain uses TRBV19 and TRBJ1-4; tentative D call: TRBD1 (6 bases). The V gene's germline CDR1 is LNHDA and CDR2 SQIVND (reference sequence). The V end was cut by 4 bases, the J end by 4 bases, with 19 bases between. This CDR3 has 17 residues. The DNA of the CDR3 is TGTGCCAGTAGTACCCCCGGCAGGAGAGGGGGTAATGAAAAACTGTTTTTT. It is translated as CASSTPGRRGGNEKLFF.

This chain links TRBV10-1 with TRBJ1-6; TRBD1 might be the D (5 bases). The germline V gene encodes CDR1 WNHNN and CDR2 SYGVQD (reference sequence). V lost 6 bases to trimming and J lost 18 bases, with 24 bases between them. The CDR3 contains 14 residues. CDR3 coding DNA: TGCGCCAGCAGACGAGCTCCAGGGCCCCCGTATTACCACTTT. As protein: CASRRAPGPPYYHF.

V and J are TRBV5-5 and TRBJ1-1; D is uncertain. The CDR3 has 16 amino acids. The V end lost 0 bases, the J end lost 2 bases, and 14 bases lay between the germline ends. Germline CDR1 SGHKS, CDR2 YYEKEE (reference sequence). CDR3 nucleotides: TGTGCCAGCAGCTTGGGTATGGCAGGAGGTAACACTGAAGCTTTCTTT. Its protein is CASSLGMAGGNTEAFF.

This chain links TRBV19 with TRBJ1-1; perhaps TRBD1 as D (6 bases). Per the germline V gene, CDR1 is LNHDA and CDR2 is SQIVND (reference sequence). This CDR3 has 12 residues. V lost 10 bases, J lost 8 bases, and 17 bases lay in between. The CDR3 sequence is CATSPGGAEAFF. CDR3 sequence (DNA): TGTGCCACCTCCCCCGGGGGGGCCGAAGCTTTCTTT.

V usage is TRBV4-3 and J usage is TRBJ2-7; 11 bases fit TRBD2. The CDR3 contains 17 residues. Trimming removed 1 base from V and 4 bases from J; junction bases left unmatched: 9. The germline CDR1 and CDR2 sequences are LGHNA and YSLEER. This CDR3 reads CASSQARGASGGYEQYF. The CDR3 region has the DNA TGCGCCAGCAGCCAAGCGCGGGGGGCTAGCGGGGGGTACGAGCAGTACTTC.

This clone appeared a single time. DNA of the CDR3: TGTGCCAGTAGATTACACCCGGGGGCAGATACGCAGTATTTT. Its translation is CASRLHPGADTQYF. The chain uses TRBV19 and TRBJ2-3; D may be TRBD2 (6 bases). The CDR3 runs to 14 residues. Between the trimmed V and J ends, which lost 6 bases and 4 bases, there was a span of 14 bases. Germline V gene sequence: CDR1 LNHDA, CDR2 SQIVND (reference sequence).

The J gene is TRBJ2-7, the V gene TRBV6-5; D may be TRBD2 (6 bases). The CDR3 is 12 amino acids. Between the trimmed V and J ends, which lost 7 bases and 4 bases, there was a span of 11 bases. The V gene's germline CDR1 is MNHEY and CDR2 SVGAGI. The CDR3 reads CASTERVYEQYF. CDR3 DNA: TGTGCCAGCACCGAGCGGGTTTACGAGCAGTACTTC.